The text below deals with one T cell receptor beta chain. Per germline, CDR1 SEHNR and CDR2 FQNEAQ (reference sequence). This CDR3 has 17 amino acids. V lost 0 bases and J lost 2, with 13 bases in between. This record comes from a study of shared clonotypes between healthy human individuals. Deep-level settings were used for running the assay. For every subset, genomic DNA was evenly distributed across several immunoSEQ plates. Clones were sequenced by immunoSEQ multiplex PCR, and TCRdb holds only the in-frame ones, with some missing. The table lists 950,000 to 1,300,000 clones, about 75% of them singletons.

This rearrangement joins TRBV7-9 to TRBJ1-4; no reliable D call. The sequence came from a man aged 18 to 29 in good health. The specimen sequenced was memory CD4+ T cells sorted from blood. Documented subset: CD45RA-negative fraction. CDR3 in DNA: TGTGCCAGCAGCTTAGCGAGTGGTGACGGGACTAATGAAAAACTGTTTTTT. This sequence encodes CASSLASGDGTNEKLFF.